This T cell receptor (beta chain) is from a study of blood T cell repertoires in COVID-19. As for the study in general: The study drew acute and convalescent COVID-19 samples from the United States, Italy and Spain. In each case, the material was cDNA or gDNA derived from T cells, B-cell-depleted T cells, or PBMCs.

In the original analysis: The authors estimated nucleated cell counts from reference gene primer amplification. Only in-frame clones appear in the TCRdb table, and some are missing; sequencing was by immunoSEQ multiplex PCR. V, J and clone size are taken as reported in that table, and D and trimming were inferred from the DNA itself. The sample carries approximately 190,000 clones, 90% recorded once. This CDR3 region has 16 residues. Germline loops: CDR1 SGHRS, CDR2 YFSETQ. V was trimmed by 2 bases and J by 1 base, leaving 13 bases between them. The source material was peripheral blood. The chain recombines TRBV5-1 with TRBJ2-4; D might be TRBD1 (6 bases). The sequence was collected from a man aged 50 to 60 with acute or convalescent COVID-19. DNA of the CDR3: TGCGCCAGCAGCTTTGACCTAAGGGGGGCCAAAAACATTCAGTACTTC. It yields the protein CASSFDLRGAKNIQYF. Full variable domain (remainder filled in from reference TRBV5-1 and TRBJ2-4): KAGVTQTPRYLIKTRGQQVTLSCSPISGHRSVSWYQQTPGQGLQFLFEYFSETQRNKGNFPGRFSGRQFSNSRSEMNVSTLELGDSALYLCASSFDLRGAKNIQYFGAGTRLSVL.